Listed here are 3 T cell receptor beta chains from one sample, sequenced in a study of OX40 agonist ivuxolimab in advanced cancers. TCRdb's table, derived via immunoSEQ multiplex PCR, lists solely in-frame clones and lacks some. This table has 55,000 to 75,000 clones, approximately 85% appearing once. Sequencing used CD4+ or CD8+ T cells sorted from blood, obtained in a trial of the OX40 agonist ivuxolimab. The receptors come from an adult with an advanced solid tumor such as melanoma, head and neck, liver or kidney cancer.

The chain joins TRBV5-6 to TRBJ2-5, with TRBD1 identical over 7 bases. The CDR3 length is 15 residues. The germline V gene has CDR1 SGHDT and CDR2 YYEEEE. V trimming: 3 bases; J trimming: 0 bases; junction bases outside the gene matches: 5. The CDR3 DNA reads TGTGCCAGCAGCTCCTACAGGGGTTACCAAGAGACCCAGTACTTC. This gives the protein CASSSYRGYQETQYF.

The chain has TRBV6-1 and TRBJ2-2; D gene unclear. Germline V CDR1 and CDR2: MNHNS, SASEGT. The CDR3 length is 15 residues. Between the trimmed V and J ends, which lost 0 bases and 4 bases, there was a span of 9 bases. The CDR3 sequence: CASSEAHRLTGELFF. DNA for the CDR3: TGTGCCAGCAGTGAAGCGCACAGACTCACCGGGGAGCTGTTTTTT.

This clone was counted only a few times. V is TRBV7-2 and J is TRBJ2-1; no clear D gene. V was trimmed by 5 bases and J by 3 bases, leaving 2 bases between them. The CDR3 runs 11 residues. Germline V gives CDR1 SGHTA, CDR2 FQGNSA. CDR3 DNA sequence: TGTGCCAGCAGCAACTACAATGAGCAGTTCTTC. This sequence encodes CASSNYNEQFF.